This section outlines one T cell receptor (beta chain) sequence together with its context. Its target antigen remains unknown. Base qualities were left out, and no much larger clone turns up one base away. This entry belongs to a study of OX40 agonist ivuxolimab in advanced cancers. About the study as a whole: The costimulatory receptor OX40 (CD134) was targeted by ivuxolimab, a fully human IgG2 agonistic monoclonal antibody. Intravenous ivuxolimab was administered to patients every 2 weeks at six dose levels: 0.01, 0.1, 0.3, 1.5, 3 and 10 mg/kg. Of the 50 to 55 dose-escalation patients, hepatocellular carcinoma was present in 19, melanoma in around 15, renal cell carcinoma in 9 and head and neck cancer in 9. The dose-escalation cohort was 82.7% male with a mean age of approximately 59 years, ranging from roughly 20 to 80. Patients were allowed to have had prior anti-PD-1, anti-PD-L1 or anti-CTLA-4 therapy, and around two fifths of the dose-escalation patients had been treated with checkpoint inhibitors. Partial responses occurred in three dose-escalation patients: two with cutaneous melanoma and one with hepatocellular carcinoma. Peripheral TCRbeta sequencing aimed to test whether ivuxolimab altered TCR sequence diversity and caused clonal T-cell expansion. The monotherapy dose-escalation portion (N ≈ 50 patients) of the phase I ivuxolimab trial is reported in the paper. Points the paper makes about the study in general: Low levels of normalized T-cell clonal expansion were also seen in some patients who did not respond. In partial responders in the 0.1-3.0 mg/kg groups, normalized peripheral clonal expansion was found to be among the lowest, especially among CD8+ T cells. On average, CD8+ T cells showed more expanded clones than CD4+ T cells after ivuxolimab. At doses of 0.1 to 3.0 mg/kg, clonal expansion of both CD4+ and CD8+ blood T cells was observed from baseline to week 6. The antigen specificity of the peripheral T cells that underwent clonal expansion was not determined.

Patients with autoimmune disease history or receiving systemic immunosuppression were excluded from the trial. Peripheral blood for TCR sequencing was collected from all dose cohorts at baseline, on cycle 4 day 1, and on cycle 7 day 1. Samples came from an open-label, multicenter, first-in-human phase I dose-escalation trial of ivuxolimab. Adults with locally advanced or metastatic melanoma, renal cell carcinoma, hepatocellular carcinoma or head and neck squamous cell carcinoma were enrolled in the trial. Before TCR sequencing, CD4+ T cells and CD8+ T cells were sorted from peripheral blood as separate populations. Genomic DNA was extracted from sorted cells for sequencing of the TCRbeta CDR3 region. The immunoSEQ Assay was used to sequence the TCRbeta CDR3 regions. In TCRdb, the immuneACCESS table is reduced to in-frame sequences with V and J assigned. These tables do not hold every clone; where another copy was compared, an unresolved V gene accounts for under half, and the others remain unexplained. Across this sample there are around 68,000 clones, with roughly 87% seen only once. The ten largest clones represent about 2.5% of the sample.

Taken from cysteine to phenylalanine, the CDR3 has 16 residues. This entry keeps only the CDR3 DNA: 48 bases, framed from base 1. CDR1 is given as MNHEY and CDR2 as SVGAGI, both from the germline V gene. V is cut by 2 bases and J by 12 bases, and the space between the germline ends is 23 bases. The specimen was CD4+ or CD8+ T cells sorted from blood, collected in a trial of the OX40 agonist ivuxolimab. The chain links TRBV6-5 with TRBJ2-1, with TRBD1 perhaps the D gene, on 5 matching bases. The receptor was derived from an adult with an advanced solid tumor such as melanoma, head and neck, liver or kidney cancer. The DNA is TGTGCCAGCAGTTACCCTAAGACAGACCCCCTAGTTTCGCAGTTCTTC. It specifies CASSYPKTDPLVSQFF.